The 22 T cell receptor beta chains presented below share a single source sample, sequenced in a study of control samples from healthy donors and cancer patients. Sequencing was performed with immunoSEQ multiplex PCR; in TCRdb, only in-frame clones are kept and a portion is missing. The table shows under 150,000 clones, with over 85% occurring only once. Sequences were obtained from blood. These TCRs come from a man aged 25-40 years in good health.

V is TRBV2 and J is TRBJ2-3; D possibly corresponds to TRBD1 (5 bases). Between the trimmed V and J ends, which lost 8 bases and 4 bases, there was a span of 10 bases. This CDR3 comprises 12 residues. Germline loops: CDR1 SNHLY, CDR2 FYNNEI. CDR3 bases: TGTGCCAGCCAGGGCGACTCAGATACGCAGTATTTT. Protein: CASQGDSDTQYF.

V and J are TRBV18 and TRBJ2-7; no definite D call. V was shortened by 1 base and J by 5 bases, with 12 bases between the two germline ends. The CDR3 is 14 amino acids. The germline CDR1 and CDR2 sequences are KGHSH and LQKENI. The chain's CDR3 is CASSPQGIEHEQYF. In DNA form, the CDR3 reads TGTGCCAGCTCACCACAGGGAATAGAACACGAGCAGTACTTC.

This rearrangement joins TRBV27 to TRBJ2-1; 8 bases fit TRBD2. The V gene's germline CDR1 is MNHEY and CDR2 SMNVEV (reference sequence). The trim removed 5 bases at V and 2 bases at J, leaving 8 bases unmatched. This CDR3 region has 16 residues. This chain's CDR3 is CASSPAGAGAYNEQFF. The DNA of the CDR3 is TGTGCCAGCAGTCCAGCGGGGGCGGGGGCCTACAATGAGCAGTTCTTC.

The V and J genes are TRBV15 and TRBJ1-2; a weak D match, TRBD1 (5 bases). Germline V gene sequence: CDR1 LNHNV, CDR2 YYDKDF (reference sequence). There are 14 residues in the CDR3. The V end was cut by 5 bases, the J end by 4 bases, with 14 bases between. CDR3 sequence reads: CATSRRDLSYGYTF. CDR3 coding DNA: TGTGCCACCAGCCGGCGGGACTTGTCCTATGGCTACACCTTC.

This sequence joins TRBV7-9 and TRBJ1-4, with 10 bases fitting TRBD1. This CDR3 is 18 amino acids long. Trimming took 1 base from V and 0 from J; bases not matched to a gene: 5. Looked up from germline, CDR1 is SEHNR and CDR2 is FQNEAQ (reference sequence). The CDR3 bases are TGTGCCAGCAGCTTAGTGGGGACAGGGGTCACAACTAATGAAAAACTGTTTTTT. This translates into CASSLVGTGVTTNEKLFF.

This chain connects TRBV19 to TRBJ2-7; TRBD1 might be the D (6 bases). Germline CDR1 and CDR2: LNHDA and SQIVND (reference sequence). Trimming removed 8 bases at V and 3 bases at J, with 20 bases between. CDR3 size: 15 residues. The CDR3 reads CASSDRGSAGYEQYF. The CDR3 nucleotides read TGTGCCAGTTCTGATAGGGGGTCTGCCGGCTACGAGCAGTACTTC.

This clone has only a few counts. The chain carries TRBV5-6 and TRBJ1-1; D remains ambiguous. This CDR3 is built from 15 residues. V was cut by 2 bases and J by 2 bases, with 13 bases left in between. The V gene's germline CDR1 is SGHDT and CDR2 YYEEEE. DNA of the CDR3: TGTGCCAGCAGCTTACCGAGGGCGGGAAACACTGAAGCTTTCTTT. Translating it yields CASSLPRAGNTEAFF.

This clone was seen a single time. V gene TRBV27 combines with J gene TRBJ1-2; 9 bases line up with TRBD1. With 5 bases clipped from V and 5 bases from J, the junction kept 9 bases outside the gene matches. CDR1 and CDR2 (germline): MNHEY, SMNVEV (reference sequence). The CDR3 is 15 amino acids. This chain's CDR3 is CASSLSRQGGYGYTF. The CDR3 DNA reads TGTGCCAGCAGTCTCTCCCGACAGGGGGGTTATGGCTACACCTTC.

The rearrangement joins TRBV2 to TRBJ1-2; tentative D call: TRBD1 (5 bases). Germline V CDR1 and CDR2: SNHLY, FYNNEI. This CDR3 spans 15 amino acids. The V gene lost 3 bases and the J gene lost 2 bases, with 13 bases spanning the gap. In nucleotides, the CDR3 is TGTGCCAGCAGTGACTTCAGTGGGGCAAACTATGGCTACACCTTC. It yields the protein CASSDFSGANYGYTF.

This clone appeared a single time. This chain links TRBV14 with TRBJ1-2; D is ambiguous. Trimming removed 1 base at V and 2 bases at J, with 11 bases between. CDR3 size: 15 residues. Germline lookup yields CDR1 SGHDN and CDR2 FVKESK. CDR3 coding DNA: TGTGCCAGCAGCCAAGTTCGGGGAACAAACTATGGCTACACCTTC. Translating it yields CASSQVRGTNYGYTF.

This chain connects TRBV10-2 to TRBJ1-3; D unresolved. Deletions cut 10 bases from V and 0 bases from J, with 16 bases between. The V gene's germline CDR1 is WSHSY and CDR2 SAAADI. This CDR3 contains 15 residues. The CDR3 DNA sequence: TGCGCCACACACCCCCTTACTTCCTCTGGAAACACCATATATTTT. Translated, it gives CATHPLTSSGNTIYF.

This clone was counted only a few times. The rearrangement uses TRBV2 and TRBJ1-2; 7 bases are a match to TRBD1. After removal of 7 bases from V and 4 bases from J, the junction contained 6 bases not matched to a gene. Germline V gene sequence: CDR1 SNHLY, CDR2 FYNNEI. The CDR3 extends over 13 amino acids. This CDR3 reads CASTLRDSYGYTF. The CDR3 DNA reads TGTGCCAGCACTCTCCGGGACAGCTATGGCTACACCTTC.

The rearrangement joins TRBV5-4 to TRBJ2-7, with D possibly matching TRBD2 (6 bases). With 2 bases removed from V and 5 bases from J, the gap between germline ends came to 17 bases. Germline V gene data show CDR1 as SGHNT and CDR2 as YYREEE (reference sequence). The CDR3 runs 15 residues. CDR3 protein: CASSLGHARGDEQYF. As DNA, the CDR3 is TGTGCCAGCAGCTTAGGTCACGCGCGGGGTGACGAGCAGTACTTC.

The CDR3 here is CASSGGQSLAKNIQYF. In nucleotides, the CDR3 is TGCGCCAGCAGCGGGGGACAGTCACTAGCCAAAAACATTCAGTACTTC. This chain joins TRBV5-1 and TRBJ2-4, with 7 bases matching TRBD1. CDR1 and CDR2 from the germline V gene are SGHRS and YFSETQ. The CDR3 loop spans 16 amino acids. V shed 4 bases and J 0 bases; nucleotides not matched to a gene: 7.

The V gene is TRBV28, the J gene TRBJ1-4; no firm D call. The V gene lost 5 bases and the J gene lost 4 bases, with 5 bases spanning the gap. The germline V gene encodes CDR1 MDHEN and CDR2 SYDVKM. This CDR3 region has 12 residues. CDR3 nucleotide sequence: TGTGCCAGCAGTAGGATTAATGAAAAACTGTTTTTT. This gives the protein CASSRINEKLFF.

The chain recombines TRBV27 with TRBJ2-7; no firm D call. The germline gives CDR1 MNHEY, CDR2 SMNVEV (reference sequence). The germline V and J ends were trimmed by 4 bases and 3 bases, with 16 bases remaining between them. The CDR3 runs to 15 residues. The CDR3 coding sequence is TGTGCCAGCAGTTCTTTTTTTGGCGCGAACTACGAGCAGTACGTC. This sequence encodes CASSSFFGANYEQYV.

This chain connects TRBV12-3 or TRBV12-4 to TRBJ2-3, with 8 bases aligning to TRBD1. J lost 8 bases, V lost 4 bases, and 5 bases had no gene match. The length of the CDR3 is 13 residues. CDR3 DNA sequence: TGTGCCAGCAGTTCCCTACAGGGGGGTACGCAGTATTTT. Amino acids: CASSSLQGGTQYF.

This rearrangement joins TRBV6-5 to TRBJ2-7; D possibly corresponds to TRBD2 (6 bases). The CDR3 contains 11 residues. Germline CDR1 MNHEY, CDR2 SVGAGI. The germline V and J ends were trimmed by 8 bases and 5 bases, with 10 bases remaining between them. CDR3 region: CASSAGNEQYF. CDR3 bases: TGTGCCAGCTCGGCGGGGAACGAGCAGTACTTC.

CDR3 region: CASTVFGQGSRGYTF. DNA for the CDR3: TGTGCCAGCACAGTGTTCGGACAGGGAAGTAGAGGCTACACCTTC. The J gene is TRBJ1-2, the V gene TRBV2; 8 bases are shared with TRBD1. Germline V gene lookup returns CDR1 SNHLY and CDR2 FYNNEI. The CDR3 length is 15 residues. V lost 7 bases, J lost 8 bases, and 15 bases stayed unmatched.

The rearrangement links TRBV25-1 to TRBJ2-1; 8 bases align to TRBD1. This CDR3 has 14 amino acids. V lost 7 bases to trimming and J lost 3 bases; unmatched junction nucleotides: 5. Germline CDR1 is MGHDK and CDR2 is SYGVNS. This CDR3 is CASTPGQDYNEQFF. The DNA of the CDR3 is TGTGCCAGCACTCCGGGACAGGACTACAATGAGCAGTTCTTC.

The chain uses TRBV5-1 and TRBJ2-1, with 8 nucleotides matching TRBD2. The germline V gene has CDR1 SGHRS and CDR2 YFSETQ. This CDR3 contains 14 residues. V was clipped by 0 bases and J by 9 bases; unmatched bases: 5. The CDR3 reads CASSLAGGSGEQFF. The CDR3 coding sequence is TGCGCCAGCAGCTTGGCGGGAGGGTCGGGTGAGCAGTTCTTC.

V is TRBV27 and J is TRBJ2-3; 7 bases align to TRBD2. The V segment lost 5 bases and the J segment 2 bases; nucleotides outside the gene matches: 4. Germline V gene sequence: CDR1 MNHEY, CDR2 SMNVEV (reference sequence). The CDR3 has 14 amino acids. CDR3 amino acids: CASSTGLTTDTQYF. The CDR3 nucleotides are TGTGCCAGCAGTACGGGACTAACCACAGATACGCAGTATTTT.